This entry features one T cell receptor beta chain sequence. Its antigen is undetermined. One end of the junction varies from germline; a read error may be responsible. These data belong to a study of PD-1 blockade in classical Hodgkin lymphoma. Study context: Intravenous delivery of nivolumab at 3 mg/kg to patients occurred every 2 weeks.

Time point here: cycle 4 day 1 (C4D1), after 6 weeks of nivolumab. Each patient's relapse followed autologous stem cell transplantation, and brentuximab vedotin exposure varied. This table comes from immunoSEQ multiplex PCR, and its TCRdb copy is limited to in-frame clones, with some not included. The profile shows approximately 24,000 clones, around 84% of them singletons. This CDR3 spans 16 amino acids. Germline V gives CDR1 SGDLS, CDR2 YYNGEE. General observations from the study: As was reported, newly diagnosed patients showed lower baseline TCR diversity than healthy donors did. CD4+ TCR diversity rose significantly by C4D1, and CD8+ TCR diversity did not.

Here the sequenced sample was peripheral blood mononuclear cells (PBMCs), taken before the fourth cycle of nivolumab. The receptor was derived from a human donor with classical Hodgkin lymphoma. The chain carries TRBV9 and TRBJ2-2; TRBD2 is a possible D gene (5 bases). CDR3 bases: TGTGCCAGCAGCGTATTTCTAGCCGTGAACGCCGGGGAGCTGTTTTTT. Translated: CASSVFLAVNAGELFF. Full variable domain (outside the CDR3, taken from reference TRBV9 and TRBJ2-2): DSGVTQTPKHLITATGQRVTLRCSPRSGDLSVYWYQQSLDQGLQFLIQYYNGEERAKGNILERFSAQQFPDLHSELNLSSLELGDSALYFCASSVFLAVNAGELFFGEGSRLTVL.